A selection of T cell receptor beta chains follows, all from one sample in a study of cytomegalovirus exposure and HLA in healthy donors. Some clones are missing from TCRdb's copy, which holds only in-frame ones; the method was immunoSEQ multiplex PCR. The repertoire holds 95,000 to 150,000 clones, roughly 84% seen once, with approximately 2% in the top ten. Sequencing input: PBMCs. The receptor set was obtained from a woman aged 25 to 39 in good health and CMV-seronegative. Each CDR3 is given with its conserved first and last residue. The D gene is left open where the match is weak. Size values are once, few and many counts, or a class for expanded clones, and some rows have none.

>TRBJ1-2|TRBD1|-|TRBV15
CATSRVPRQGVYGYTF
TGTGCCACCAGCAGAGTCCCTAGACAGGGGGTATATGGCTACACCTTC
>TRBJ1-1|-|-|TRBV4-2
CASSPPLRSTEAFF
TGTGCCAGCAGCCCTCCCTTGCGAAGTACTGAAGCTTTCTTT
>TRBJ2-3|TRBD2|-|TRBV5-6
CASSLRASGGADTQYF
TGTGCCAGCAGCCTGAGGGCTAGCGGGGGTGCAGATACGCAGTATTTT
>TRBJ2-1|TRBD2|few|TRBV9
CASSVMTSGGREQFF
TGTGCCAGCAGCGTGATGACTAGCGGGGGGCGTGAGCAGTTCTTC
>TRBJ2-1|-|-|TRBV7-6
CASSLRQSLYNEQFF
TGTGCCAGCAGCTTAAGACAGTCCCTCTACAATGAGCAGTTCTTC
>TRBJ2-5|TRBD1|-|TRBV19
CASSILAGGPQETQYF
TGTGCCAGTAGTATCTTGGCAGGGGGCCCCCAAGAGACCCAGTACTTC
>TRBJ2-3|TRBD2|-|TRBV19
CASSTGLAGGTDTQYF
TGTGCCAGTAGTACAGGACTAGCGGGGGGCACAGATACGCAGTATTTT
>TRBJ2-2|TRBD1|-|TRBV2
CASRADRVTTGELFF
TGTGCCAGCAGGGCAGACAGGGTAACCACCGGGGAGCTGTTTTTT
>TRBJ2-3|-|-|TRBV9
CASSPSLVRLDGTSTDTQYF
TGTGCCAGCAGCCCATCCCTAGTCCGACTCGACGGCACTAGCACAGATACGCAGTATTTT
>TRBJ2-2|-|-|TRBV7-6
CASRGAGVTGELFF
TGTGCCAGCCGCGGTGCAGGGGTCACCGGGGAGCTGTTTTTT
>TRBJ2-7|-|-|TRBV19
CASSIQGSSSYEQYF
TGTGCCAGTAGTATACAGGGGTCGTCCTCCTACGAGCAGTACTTC
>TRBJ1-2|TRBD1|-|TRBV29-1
CSVEETGTGGFYGYTF
TGCAGCGTTGAAGAAACCGGGACAGGGGGATTCTATGGCTACACCTTC
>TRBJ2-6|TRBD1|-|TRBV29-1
CSVEGQHSGANVLTF
TGCAGCGTTGAGGGACAGCACTCTGGGGCCAACGTCCTGACTTTC
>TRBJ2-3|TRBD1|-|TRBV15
CATGQGSPTDTQYF
TGTGCCACCGGACAGGGGTCCCCCACAGATACGCAGTATTTT
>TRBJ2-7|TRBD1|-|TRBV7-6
CASSLAPTGGFVDEQYF
TGTGCCAGCAGCTTAGCCCCGACAGGGGGTTTTGTGGACGAGCAGTACTTC
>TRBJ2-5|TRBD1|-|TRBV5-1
CASSLAGQGKGETQYF
TGCGCCAGCAGCCTGGCAGGACAGGGAAAGGGAGAGACCCAGTACTTC
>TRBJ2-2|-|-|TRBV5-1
CASSPKRSAGMITGELFF
TGCGCCAGCAGCCCGAAGAGGTCGGCGGGCATGATAACCGGGGAGCTGTTTTTT
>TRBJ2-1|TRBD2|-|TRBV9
CASSVPSGGAGPDEQFF
TGTGCCAGCAGCGTCCCTAGCGGGGGGGCCGGGCCTGATGAGCAGTTCTTC
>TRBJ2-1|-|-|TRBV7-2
CASMRSYNEQFF
TGTGCCAGCATGAGGTCCTACAATGAGCAGTTCTTC
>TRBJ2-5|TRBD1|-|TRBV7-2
CASSEDRAGAQYF
TGTGCCAGCAGCGAGGACAGGGCTGGGGCCCAGTACTTC
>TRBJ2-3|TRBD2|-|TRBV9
CASSVSGGAVDTQYF
TGTGCCAGCAGCGTAAGCGGGGGGGCTGTAGATACGCAGTATTTT
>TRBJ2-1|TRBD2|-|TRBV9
CASSETSGGYNEQFF
TGTGCCAGCAGCGAGACTAGCGGGGGCTACAATGAGCAGTTCTTC
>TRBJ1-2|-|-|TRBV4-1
CASSQDPGQALLGYTF
TGCGCCAGCAGCCAAGACCCGGGACAAGCCCTGCTGGGCTACACCTTC
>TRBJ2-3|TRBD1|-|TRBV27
CASSLRTGLGTDTQYF
TGTGCCAGCAGTTTACGGACAGGGTTGGGCACAGATACGCAGTATTTT
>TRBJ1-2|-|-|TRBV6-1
CASTILSGYTF
TGTGCCAGCACCATTTTGAGTGGCTACACCTTC
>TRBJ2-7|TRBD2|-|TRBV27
CASSHPWEGPYEQYF
TGTGCCAGCAGTCACCCCTGGGAGGGCCCCTACGAGCAGTACTTC
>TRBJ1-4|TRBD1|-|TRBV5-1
CASSLLPGQASNEKLFF
TGCGCCAGCAGCCTACTACCGGGACAGGCCTCTAATGAAAAACTGTTTTTT
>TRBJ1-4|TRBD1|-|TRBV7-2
CASSGAGGATNEKLFF
TGTGCCAGCAGCGGAGCAGGGGGCGCAACTAATGAAAAACTGTTTTTT
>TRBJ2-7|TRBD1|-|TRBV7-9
CASSHNRDRIYEQYF
TGTGCCAGCAGCCATAACCGGGACAGGATCTACGAGCAGTACTTC
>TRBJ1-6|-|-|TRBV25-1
CASGNTGTYNSPLHF
TGTGCCAGCGGCAATACCGGGACATACAATTCACCCCTCCACTTT
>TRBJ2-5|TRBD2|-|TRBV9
CASSSLGGTQETQYF
TGTGCCAGCAGCTCCCTGGGGGGGACCCAAGAGACCCAGTACTTC
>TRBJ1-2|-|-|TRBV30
CASPHRGNPYGYTF
TGTGCCTCGCCCCACCGAGGGAATCCCTATGGCTACACCTTC
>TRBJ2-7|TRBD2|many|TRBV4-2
CASSQRRGGTYEQYF
TGTGCCAGCAGCCAAAGGCGGGGGGGGACCTACGAGCAGTACTTC
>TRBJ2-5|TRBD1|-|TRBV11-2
CASSQNQGAGETQYF
TGTGCCAGCAGCCAGAATCAGGGGGCGGGAGAGACCCAGTACTTC
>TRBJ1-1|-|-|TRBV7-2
CASSLAMAGRTEAFF
TGTGCCAGCAGCTTAGCGATGGCAGGGCGCACTGAAGCTTTCTTT
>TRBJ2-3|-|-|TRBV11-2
CASSLVRKDTQYF
TGTGCCAGCAGCTTAGTCAGGAAAGATACGCAGTATTTT
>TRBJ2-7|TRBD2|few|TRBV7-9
CASSFPLAGDRSYEQYF
TGTGCCAGCAGCTTTCCACTAGCGGGGGATCGCTCCTACGAGCAGTACTTC
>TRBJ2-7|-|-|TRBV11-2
CASSLNGAFGEQYF
TGTGCCAGCAGCTTAAATGGAGCGTTCGGCGAGCAGTACTTC
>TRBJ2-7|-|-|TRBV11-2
CASSPPSYSYEQYF
TGTGCCAGCAGCCCCCCCAGTTATTCCTACGAGCAGTACTTC
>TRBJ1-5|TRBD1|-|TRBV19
CASSIEGTGPQHF
TGTGCCAGTAGTATAGAGGGGACAGGGCCCCAGCATTTT
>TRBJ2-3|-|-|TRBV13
CASSFRVLVDTQYF
TGTGCCAGCAGCTTCCGGGTGCTTGTAGATACGCAGTATTTT
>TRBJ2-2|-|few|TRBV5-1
CASSLTAMWTGELFF
TGCGCCAGCAGCTTGACAGCAATGTGGACCGGGGAGCTGTTTTTT
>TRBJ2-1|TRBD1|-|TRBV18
CASSAGGYNEQFF
TGTGCCAGCTCAGCAGGGGGCTACAATGAGCAGTTCTTC
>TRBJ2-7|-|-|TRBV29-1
CSVAHRGGEQYF
TGCAGCGTTGCTCATCGGGGTGGTGAGCAGTACTTC
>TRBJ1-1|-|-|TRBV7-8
CASSPDRDIEAFF
TGTGCCAGCAGCCCCGACCGGGACATTGAAGCTTTCTTT